A single sample is the source of the 10 T cell receptor beta chains below, sequenced in a study of cytomegalovirus exposure and HLA in healthy donors. The PCR had 60 Vbeta and 13 Jbeta primers. The repertoire was sequenced with immunoSEQ multiplex PCR; TCRdb's copy has only in-frame clones and lacks some. The sample includes some 180,000 clones, about an eighth seen only once; the top ten take 7.8%. The sequencing input was PBMCs. The source is a man aged 45-60 years in good health and CMV-seropositive.

The chain combines TRBV6-5 with TRBJ1-2, with TRBD1 identical over 8 bases. V gave up 6 bases and J gave up 0 bases; unmatched junction bases: 6. The length of the CDR3 is 15 residues. Germline values: CDR1 MNHEY, CDR2 SVGAGI. CDR3 DNA sequence: TGTGCCAGCAGGGATGGACAGGGTGCTAACTATGGCTACACCTTC. It is translated as CASRDGQGANYGYTF.

This clone has more than one count but fewer than ten. The chain carries TRBV28 and TRBJ2-3; perhaps TRBD1 as D (6 bases). Germline-derived CDR1 and CDR2 are MDHEN and SYDVKM. Trimming cost V 3 bases and J 1 base, with 11 bases left between them. The CDR3 runs to 15 residues. CDR3 protein: CASSFQGLGTDTQYF. The CDR3 nucleotides are TGTGCCAGCAGTTTCCAGGGGCTAGGCACAGATACGCAGTATTTT.

The chain combines TRBV4-1 with TRBJ2-7; D gene unclear. This CDR3 contains 14 residues. Germline V gene lookup returns CDR1 MGHRA and CDR2 YSYEKL. V lost 1 base, J lost 0 bases, and 7 bases lay in between. CDR3 DNA: TGCGCCAGCAGCCAAGTTCCGAGCTCCTACGAGCAGTACTTC. It translates to CASSQVPSSYEQYF.

This rearrangement joins TRBV11-2 to TRBJ2-1; maybe TRBD1 (6 bases). Germline CDR1 is SGHAT and CDR2 is FQNNGV. This CDR3 has 14 residues. The ends were cut back, 0 bases at V and 9 bases at J, with 12 bases in the middle. CDR3 residues: CASSLDHARGEQFF. DNA of the CDR3: TGTGCCAGCAGCTTAGATCACGCCAGGGGTGAGCAGTTCTTC.

V is TRBV11-2 and J is TRBJ1-2, with TRBD1 matching 7 bases. The CDR3 length is 13 residues. Germline loops: CDR1 SGHAT, CDR2 FQNNGV. After removal of 3 bases from V and 4 bases from J, the junction contained 2 bases not matched to a gene. The CDR3 protein is CASSFDRVYGYTF. CDR3 in DNA: TGTGCCAGCAGCTTCGACAGGGTCTATGGCTACACCTTC.

The rearrangement uses TRBV9 and TRBJ2-2; no reliable D call. CDR3 length equals 13 residues. Per the germline V gene, CDR1 is SGDLS and CDR2 is YYNGEE. Trimming pared 2 bases from V and 6 bases from J, leaving 8 bases between. DNA for the CDR3: TGTGCCAGCAGCGTTATTACTCCCGGGGAGCTGTTTTTT. Residues: CASSVITPGELFF.

This clone was detected only a few times. The V call is TRBV10-3, the J call TRBJ1-5; 8 nucleotides line up with TRBD1. After removal of 6 bases from V and 5 bases from J, the junction contained 6 bases not matched to a gene. The germline V gene has CDR1 ENHRY and CDR2 SYGVKD. CDR3 length equals 14 residues. In nucleotides, the CDR3 is TGTGCCATCAGCGTTCAGGGGGCCGATCAGCCCCAGCATTTT. Its protein is CAISVQGADQPQHF.

This clone was counted a few times. The V and J genes are TRBV19 and TRBJ1-1; D remains ambiguous. The CDR3 length is 14 residues. The ends were cut back, 5 bases at V and 4 bases at J, with 14 bases in the middle. Germline CDR1 and CDR2: LNHDA and SQIVND (reference sequence). In DNA form, the CDR3 reads TGTGCCAGTAGTTCCACACGGGGAGCCACTGAAGCTTTCTTT. Encoded protein: CASSSTRGATEAFF.

This clone occurred a few times. V and J are TRBV5-4 and TRBJ2-3; TRBD2 aligns across 7 bases. In germline, CDR1 is SGHNT, CDR2 YYREEE (reference sequence). Germline trimming cut 3 bases from V and 0 bases from J; bases unmatched to any gene: 10. This CDR3 spans 17 amino acids. CDR3 coding DNA: TGTGCCAGCAGCTACATGTGGGGGGGTTCTAGCACAGATACGCAGTATTTT. Translating it yields CASSYMWGGSSTDTQYF.

This clone was recorded a few times. The chain couples TRBV10-3 to TRBJ1-2; a weak D match, TRBD1 (6 bases). CDR3 length equals 16 residues. The ends were cut back, 5 bases at V and 0 bases at J, with 16 bases in the middle. Germline V gene lookup returns CDR1 ENHRY and CDR2 SYGVKD. CDR3 sequence (DNA): TGTGCCATCAGTAGTCCCCGACAGGAAACTAACTATGGCTACACCTTC. Protein product: CAISSPRQETNYGYTF.